The 6 T cell receptor beta chains listed next were all sequenced from one sample in a study of T cell responses to AZD1222 COVID-19 vaccine. Data came from immunoSEQ multiplex PCR; TCRdb stores just in-frame clones and leaves some out. The sample lists 150,000 or so clones, roughly 92% occurring once. Specimen: peripheral blood, collected on day 0 of AZD1222 vaccination. The receptors were sampled from an adult in good health.

This clone was recorded many times. The chain recombines TRBV20-1 with TRBJ1-2; D may be TRBD1 (5 bases). Trimming pared 3 bases from V and 6 bases from J, leaving 14 bases between. The germline V gene encodes CDR1 DFQATT and CDR2 SNEGSKA (reference sequence). The CDR3 loop spans 13 amino acids. The CDR3 sequence is CSASIRQGDGYTF. The CDR3 bases are TGCAGTGCTAGTATCCGGCAGGGAGATGGCTACACCTTC.

This clone occurred a few times. The chain couples TRBV2 to TRBJ2-7; no clear D. The CDR3 is 13 residues long. V was shortened by 4 bases and J by 6 bases, with 13 bases between the two germline ends. In germline, CDR1 is SNHLY, CDR2 FYNNEI. CDR3 bases: TGTGCCAGCAGTGCGGTCACAGATTCCGAGCAGTACTTC. Translation: CASSAVTDSEQYF.

This chain joins TRBV2 and TRBJ1-5; D unresolved. Deletions cut 7 bases from V and 8 bases from J, with 18 bases between. CDR1 is SNHLY and CDR2 is FYNNEI in the germline V gene. The CDR3 contains 14 residues. CDR3 amino acids: CASTLVREGKPQHF. As DNA, the CDR3 is TGTGCCAGCACCCTCGTTAGGGAAGGGAAGCCCCAGCATTTT. The whole variable domain, remainder taken from reference TRBV2 and TRBJ1-5, is EPEVTQTPSHQVTQMGQEVILRCVPISNHLYFYWYRQILGQKVEFLVSFYNNEISEKSEIFDDQFSVERPDGSNFTLKIRSTKLEDSAMYFCASTLVREGKPQHFGDGTRLSIL.

CDR3 sequence reads: CASSGTTNYGYTF. For the CDR3, the DNA is TGTGCCAGCAGCGGGACAACGAACTATGGCTACACCTTC. The V call is TRBV9, the J call TRBJ1-2, with D possibly TRBD1 on 5 matching bases. V was cut by 3 bases and J by 2 bases, with 8 bases left in between. Germline loops: CDR1 SGDLS, CDR2 YYNGEE. CDR3 length equals 13 residues.

Here the CDR3 reads CASTKDSSYGYTF. CDR3 sequence (DNA): TGTGCCAGCACTAAGGACAGTTCCTATGGCTACACCTTC. This chain joins TRBV2 and TRBJ1-2; D is perhaps TRBD1 (6 bases). Germline CDR1 SNHLY, CDR2 FYNNEI. The CDR3 runs 13 residues. V shed 7 bases and J shed 4 bases, with 13 bases lying between them.

The CDR3 is CSVEEAGGGSNEKLFF. CDR3 nucleotides: TGCAGCGTTGAAGAAGCAGGGGGCGGGTCTAATGAAAAACTGTTTTTT. J is TRBJ1-4 and V is TRBV29-1; 8 positions agree with TRBD1. CDR1 and CDR2 from the germline V gene are SQVTM and ANQGSEA. CDR3 size: 16 residues. V was clipped by 0 bases and J by 3 bases; unmatched bases: 6. The whole variable domain, filled in from reference TRBV29-1 and TRBJ1-4, reads SAVISQKPSRDICQRGTSLTIQCQVDSQVTMMFWYRQQPGQSLTLIATANQGSEATYESGFVIDKFPISRPNLTFSTLTVSNMSPEDSSIYLCSVEEAGGGSNEKLFFGSGTQLSVL.